The 10 T cell receptor beta chains below all came from one sample that was sequenced in a study of tumor and adjacent non-tumor tissue in lung cancer. A modified ARM-PCR protocol with three rounds of nested PCR amplified TCRbeta. TCRdb recomputed calls from the multiplex PCR reads with MiXCR, one row per CDR3 protein. The repertoire includes about 78,000 distinct CDR3 sequences, 80% of them detected once, and 10% to 15% sits in the top ten. This sample's RNA came from whole unsorted tissue. What was sequenced was lung tumor tissue. All receptors derive from a woman aged 45-65 years with non-small cell lung cancer.

Of note for this clonotype: The CDR3 end shows no conserved phenylalanine or tryptophan, and so a read error is likely. The DNA is left out, because the CDR3 cannot be placed on it with certainty; the CDR3 is given as TCRdb lists it. The V and J genes are TRBV20-1 and TRBJ2-2. Germline V gene data show CDR1 as DFQATT and CDR2 as SNEGSKA (reference sequence). The CDR3 is 16 residues long, ends included. The CDR3 loop is CSATPIGILGAGELLI.

A word on this clonotype: This likely comes from a read error, as the CDR3 has no conserved phenylalanine or tryptophan at its end. The chain recombines TRBV28 with TRBJ2-2; D gene unclear. The CDR3 is 16 residues long. CDR1 MDHEN and CDR2 SYDVKM come from the germline V gene. The CDR3, as DNA: TGTGCTAGCAGTTTGGAGCGATCTCGGGTCACCGGGGAGCTGTTTTAT. Amino acids: CASSLERSRVTGELFY.

The chain combines TRBV19 with TRBJ2-3, with 12 bases lining up with TRBD2. Unmatched junction bases numbered 6, after V lost 10 bases and J lost 4 bases. CDR1 and CDR2 from the germline V gene are LNHDA and SQIVND (reference sequence). This CDR3 spans 14 amino acids. This chain's CDR3 is CAIKLAGGPDTQYF. The CDR3 coding sequence is TGTGCCATTAAACTAGCGGGAGGCCCAGATACGCAGTATTTT. The whole variable domain, remainder taken from reference TRBV19 and TRBJ2-3, is DGGITQSPKYLFRKEGQNVTLSCEQNLNHDAMYWYRQDPGQGLRLIYYSQIVNDFQKGDIAEGYSVSREKKESFPLTVTSAQKNPTAFYLCAIKLAGGPDTQYFGPGTRLTVL.

This clonotype appeared once. One junction end disagrees with the germline gene, perhaps due to a read error. The genes are TRBV4-1 and TRBJ2-3, with D perhaps matching TRBD2 (6 bases). Germline V gene sequence: CDR1 MGHRA, CDR2 YSYEKL. This CDR3 has 18 residues. CDR3: CASSQVLLTRWGTDTLYF. CDR3 nucleotide sequence: TGCGCCAGCAGCCAAGTGCTTTTGACTAGGTGGGGCACAGATACGCTGTATTTT.

On this clonotype itself: Here the CDR3 omits its conserved ending phenylalanine or tryptophan, so a read error is the likely source. The DNA is left out, because the CDR3 cannot be placed on it with certainty; the CDR3 is given as TCRdb lists it. This chain uses TRBV29-1 with TRBJ2-2; the table's D call of TRBD1 was not tested on the DNA. Germline CDR1 and CDR2: SQVTM and ANQGSEA. A total of 13 residues make up the CDR3, ends included. CDR3 sequence: CSVEDLEYPSLFC.

Regarding this clonotype: One base away lies a much larger clone, so this may be a sequencing read error. This rearrangement joins TRBV20-1 to TRBJ1-5; 8 nucleotides align to TRBD1. The CDR3 extends over 13 amino acids. The trim removed 4 bases at V and 12 bases at J, leaving 11 bases unmatched. In germline, CDR1 is DFQATT, CDR2 SNEGSKA (reference sequence). CDR3 in DNA: TGCAGTGCTATGTCAGGGGGCAATCAGTTCCAGCATTTT. Its protein product is CSAMSGGNQFQHF.

This clonotype showed up just once. A read error may produce the germline difference seen at one junction end. The chain joins TRBV10-2 to TRBJ1-2; D not certain. The CDR3 loop spans 13 amino acids. The germline V gene has CDR1 WSHSY and CDR2 SAAADI. DNA for the CDR3: TGCGCCATCAGCGAGGACGGGTCCTATGGCTACACATTC. It encodes CAISEDGSYGYTF.

With respect to this clonotype: The junction differs from germline at one of its ends, possibly a read error. The rearrangement joins TRBV6-5 to TRBJ1-2; D is uncertain. Germline V gives CDR1 MNHEY, CDR2 SVGAGI. The CDR3 is 15 residues long. CDR3 sequence: CASNRVTFQDHGCTF. The CDR3 nucleotides read TGTGCCAGCAACCGGGTGACCTTCCAGGACCATGGCTGCACCTTC.

Relative to its sample, this clonotype is medium-sized. V usage is TRBV29-1 and J usage is TRBJ2-5; 14 nucleotides line up with TRBD2. The J segment lost 5 bases and the V segment lost 6 bases, leaving 11 bases of the junction unmatched. The length of the CDR3 is 16 residues. The germline gives CDR1 SQVTM, CDR2 ANQGSEA. CDR3 sequence: CSVSGTSGRVAETQYF. The CDR3 DNA reads TGCAGCGTCTCCGGGACTAGCGGGAGAGTTGCCGAGACCCAGTACTTC.

As for this clonotype: With a much larger clone just one base away, this may be a read error. The rearrangement links TRBV18 to TRBJ2-3; D remains unclear. Germline CDR1 is KGHSH and CDR2 is LQKENI. The length of the CDR3 is 17 residues. In DNA, the CDR3 is TGTGCCAACTCACCGGGCGTTGGGTCGGAAAACACAGATACGCAGTATTTT. Translation gives CANSPGVGSENTDTQYF.